One and the same sample provided the 8 T cell receptor beta chains below, sequenced in a study of human T cells and chemical hapten exposure. As to time point: pre-sensitization, week 0. This sample's treatment: therapeutic diphenylcyclopropenone sensitization with weekly scalp DPC. TCRdb independently ran MiXCR on the RACE reads; one entry per CDR3 protein. The table has 99,000 or so distinct CDR3 sequences, 10% to 12% seen once; the top ten hold under 3.5%. Sample: whole blood, taken in connection with sensitization to the hapten diphenylcyclopropenone (DPC). The receptors shown here come from a woman between 55 and 75 years old with alopecia areata. Some clones in this sample may be carry-over from other donors' samples.

The sample holds many counts of this clonotype. V is TRBV7-3 and J is TRBJ2-1; 9 bases line up with TRBD2. The V gene end was trimmed by 5 bases and the J gene end by 7 bases; junction bases not matched to a gene: 9. The CDR3 is made up of 15 amino acids. CDR1 and CDR2 from the germline V gene are SGHTA and FQGTGA. This CDR3 reads CASSISSGARNEQFF. The DNA for the CDR3 is TGTGCCAGCAGCATTTCTAGCGGGGCCCGAAATGAGCAGTTCTTC.

This chain connects TRBV5-5 to TRBJ2-7; D unresolved. Germline CDR1 reads SGHKS; CDR2 reads YYEKEE (reference sequence). V lost 1 base and J lost 0, with 8 bases in between. CDR3 size: 14 residues. The CDR3 DNA reads TGTGCCAGCAGCTTGTCTCCCCCCTCCTACGAGCAGTACTTC. Residues: CASSLSPPSYEQYF.

This clonotype has a count of ten or more. The V call is TRBV7-8, the J call TRBJ1-4; tentative D call: TRBD1 (6 bases). CDR1 is SGHVS and CDR2 is FQNEAQ in the germline V gene. Trimming cost V 0 bases and J 5 bases, with 34 bases left between them. There are 23 residues in the CDR3. This chain's CDR3 is CASSLAPRGADRRAANKNEKLFF. Here the CDR3 DNA reads TGTGCCAGCAGCTTAGCCCCGAGGGGGGCGGACCGACGGGCCGCAAACAAAAATGAAAAACTGTTTTTT.

The V gene is TRBV5-6, the J gene TRBJ2-5; D unresolved. V lost 4 bases and J 5 bases, leaving 18 bases between the germline ends. The CDR3 has 15 amino acids. Germline V gene sequence: CDR1 SGHDT, CDR2 YYEEEE. CDR3 sequence: CASSPGPPVGETQYF. DNA of the CDR3: TGTGCCAGCAGCCCCGGACCACCCGTAGGGGAGACCCAGTACTTC.

In its sample, this clonotype was seen a few times. CDR3 bases: TGCAGCGGGAGGTGGGAAGATGAGCAGTTCTTC. Translated: CSGRWEDEQFF. The chain has TRBV20-1 and TRBJ2-1, with TRBD2 matching over 7 bases. The CDR3 is 11 residues long. Germline CDR1 DFQATT, CDR2 SNEGSKA (reference sequence).

This clonotype has more than one count but fewer than ten. This chain links TRBV4-1 with TRBJ1-6, with 7 bases that match TRBD1. With V trimmed by 2 bases and J by 10 bases, 11 bases remained unmatched. Germline-derived CDR1 and CDR2 are MGHRA and YSYEKL. This CDR3 contains 16 residues. The CDR3 nucleotides read TGCGCCAGCAGCCAAACACGACAGGGTCTGAACTCACCCCTCCACTTT. It codes for CASSQTRQGLNSPLHF.

This clonotype was seen more than once but under ten times. CDR3 DNA: TGTGCCAGCAGTCCACAGGGGTCGGACACCGGGGAGCTGTTTTTT. Its protein product is CASSPQGSDTGELFF. The rearrangement uses TRBV12-3 or TRBV12-4 and TRBJ2-2; 7 bases are a match to TRBD1. This CDR3 has 15 amino acids. The ends lost 5 bases at V and 3 bases at J; junction bases unmatched: 6.

This chain joins TRBV7-8 and TRBJ2-2, with a weak D call TRBD2 (5 bases). The germline V gene has CDR1 SGHVS and CDR2 FQNEAQ. This CDR3 is 18 amino acids long. V was trimmed by 4 bases and J by 4 bases, leaving 22 bases between them. CDR3 sequence (DNA): TGTGCCAGCAGCTACTATAGCACTGCAGAGGGCCTCACCGGGGAGCTGTTTTTT. It is translated as CASSYYSTAEGLTGELFF. The entire variable domain, with the rest obtained from reference TRBV7-8 and TRBJ2-2, is as follows: GAGVSQSPRYKVAKRGQDVALRCDPISGHVSLFWYQQALGQGPEFLTYFQNEAQLDKSGLPSDRFFAERPEGSVSTLKIQRTQQEDSAVYLCASSYYSTAEGLTGELFFGEGSRLTVL.